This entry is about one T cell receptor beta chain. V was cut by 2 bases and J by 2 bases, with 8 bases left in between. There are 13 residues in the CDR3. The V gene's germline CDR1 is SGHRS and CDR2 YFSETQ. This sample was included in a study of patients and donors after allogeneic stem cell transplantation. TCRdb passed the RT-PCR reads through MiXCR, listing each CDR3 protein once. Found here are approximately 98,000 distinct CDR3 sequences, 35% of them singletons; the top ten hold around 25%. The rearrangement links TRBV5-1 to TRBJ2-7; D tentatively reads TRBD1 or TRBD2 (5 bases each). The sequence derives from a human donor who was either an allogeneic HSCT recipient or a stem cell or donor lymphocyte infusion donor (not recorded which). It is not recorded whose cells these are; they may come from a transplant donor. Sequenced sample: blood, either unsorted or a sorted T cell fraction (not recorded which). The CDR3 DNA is TGCGCCAGCAGCTTTGGGGACCCCTACGAGCAGTACTTC. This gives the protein CASSFGDPYEQYF.